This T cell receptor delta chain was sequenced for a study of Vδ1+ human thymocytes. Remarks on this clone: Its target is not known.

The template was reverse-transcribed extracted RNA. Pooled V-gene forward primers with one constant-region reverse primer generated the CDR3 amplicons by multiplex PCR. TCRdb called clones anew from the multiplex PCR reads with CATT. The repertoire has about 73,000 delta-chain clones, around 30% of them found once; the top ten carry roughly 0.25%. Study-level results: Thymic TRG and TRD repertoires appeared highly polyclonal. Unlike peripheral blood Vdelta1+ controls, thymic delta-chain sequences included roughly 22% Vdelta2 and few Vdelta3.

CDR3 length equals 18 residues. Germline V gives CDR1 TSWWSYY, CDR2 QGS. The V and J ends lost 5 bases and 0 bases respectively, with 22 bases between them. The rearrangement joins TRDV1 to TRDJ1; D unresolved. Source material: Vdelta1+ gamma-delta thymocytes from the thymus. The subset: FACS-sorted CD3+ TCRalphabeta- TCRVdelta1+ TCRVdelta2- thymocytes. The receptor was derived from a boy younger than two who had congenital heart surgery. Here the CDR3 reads CALGRNTLMYYDTDKLIF. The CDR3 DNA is TGTGCTCTTGGGCGTAACACCCTCATGTACTATGACACCGATAAACTCATCTTT.